The sequence of this T cell receptor (beta chain) was determined in a study of OX40 agonist ivuxolimab in advanced cancers. Across the whole study: Patients took ivuxolimab, an agonistic anti-OX40 (CD134) antibody. Hepatocellular carcinoma, melanoma, renal cell or head and neck cancer was diagnosed in the dose-escalation patients. The study, taken as a whole, reports: CD4+ and CD8+ blood T cells expanded clonally by week 6 at 0.1 to 3.0 mg/kg.

The CDR3 spans 16 residues. CDR1 is SGHTA, CDR2 FQGTGA, per germline. Trimming cost V 4 bases and J 4 bases; bases outside gene matches: 6. Patients with a history of autoimmune disease or on systemic immunosuppression were excluded. Data came from immunoSEQ multiplex PCR; TCRdb stores just in-frame clones and leaves some out. The table shows tens of thousands of clones, with 70% to 90% occurring only once. Note on this clone: The antigen remains undetermined.

The TCR comes from an adult with an advanced solid tumor such as melanoma, head and neck, liver or kidney cancer. The sequencing used CD4+ or CD8+ T cells sorted from blood, collected in a trial of the OX40 agonist ivuxolimab. The rearrangement links TRBV7-3 to TRBJ2-1, with TRBD2 matching over 11 bases. The CDR3 here is CASSSPGTSGYNEQFF. The CDR3 DNA sequence: TGTGCCAGCAGCTCACCCGGGACTAGCGGTTACAATGAGCAGTTCTTC.